This T cell receptor beta chain emerged from a study of response to subunit inactivated influenza vaccine. TCRdb reanalysed the RT-PCR reads using MiXCR and keeps one entry per CDR3 protein. The sample has a few hundred thousand distinct CDR3 sequences; less than 15% are singletons. The germline CDR1 and CDR2 sequences are SGHRS and YFSETQ. Trimming pared 1 base from V and 6 bases from J, leaving 16 bases between. The CDR3 has 16 amino acids. Study conclusions and caveats: Each seasonal influenza vaccination recruits few new T cells, the authors suggested.

A remark on this clonotype: Its specificity is not known.

This TCR was sampled from a man aged 50-60 years who received an inactivated influenza vaccine. The sample in question was PBMCs from blood, obtained approximately 12 days after vaccination. V and J are TRBV5-1 and TRBJ1-4, with D possibly TRBD1 on 6 matching bases. CDR3 residues: CASSLSPGAGDEKLFF. The CDR3 nucleotides are TGCGCCAGCAGCTTGTCCCCGGGAGCAGGGGATGAAAAACTGTTTTTT.